This T cell receptor (beta chain) emerged from a study of patients and donors after allogeneic stem cell transplantation. The CDR3 runs to 16 residues. Germline V gene sequence: CDR1 LGHDT, CDR2 YNNKEL (reference sequence). V dropped 3 bases and J dropped 2 bases, with 14 bases sitting between them. TCRdb re-called the RT-PCR reads through MiXCR, storing one row per CDR3 protein. The sample includes about 18,000 distinct CDR3 sequences, about 5% of them seen just once. Sequenced material: blood, either unsorted or a sorted T cell fraction (not recorded which). This sequence originates from a human donor who was either an allogeneic HSCT recipient or a stem cell or donor lymphocyte infusion donor (not recorded which). It is not recorded whose cells these are; they may come from a transplant donor. The J gene is TRBJ1-3, the V gene TRBV3-1; no clear D. CDR3 sequence reads: CASSHTSGLTGNTIYF. In DNA, the CDR3 is TGTGCCAGCAGCCACACCTCTGGACTTACTGGAAACACCATATATTTT.